This T cell receptor (beta chain) was found in a study of blood T cell repertoires in COVID-19. The germline gives CDR1 MGHDK, CDR2 SYGVNS. V lost 1 base to trimming and J lost 5 bases, with 7 bases between them. The CDR3 extends over 13 amino acids. This table comes from immunoSEQ multiplex PCR, and its TCRdb copy is limited to in-frame clones, with some not included. The sample records a few hundred thousand clones, approximately 78% being singletons. This clone was counted a single time. The clonotype was recovered from a woman aged 80 or over with acute or convalescent COVID-19. What was sequenced was peripheral blood. The chain carries TRBV25-1 and TRBJ2-3, with D unclear. The CDR3 spells CASSEWSGDTQYF. DNA for the CDR3: TGTGCCAGCAGTGAATGGTCGGGAGATACGCAGTATTTT. Full variable domain (remainder filled in from reference TRBV25-1 and TRBJ2-3): EADIYQTPRYLVIGTGKKITLECSQTMGHDKMYWYQQDPGMELHLIHYSYGVNSTEKGDLSSESTVSRIRTEHFPLTLESARPSHTSQYLCASSEWSGDTQYFGPGTRLTVL.